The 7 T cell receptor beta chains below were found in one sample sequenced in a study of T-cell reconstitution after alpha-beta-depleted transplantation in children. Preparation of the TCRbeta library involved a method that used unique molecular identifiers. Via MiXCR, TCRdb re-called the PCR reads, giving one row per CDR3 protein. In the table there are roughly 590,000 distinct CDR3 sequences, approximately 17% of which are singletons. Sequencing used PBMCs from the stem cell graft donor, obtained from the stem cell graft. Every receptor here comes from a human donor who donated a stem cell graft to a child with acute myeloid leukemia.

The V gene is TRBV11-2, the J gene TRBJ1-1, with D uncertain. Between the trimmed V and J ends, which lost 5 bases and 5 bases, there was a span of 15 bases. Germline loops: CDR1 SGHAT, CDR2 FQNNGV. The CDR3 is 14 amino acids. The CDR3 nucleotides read TGTGCCAGCAGCCTACCCCTTGAGCGGACTGAAGCTTTCTTT. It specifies CASSLPLERTEAFF.

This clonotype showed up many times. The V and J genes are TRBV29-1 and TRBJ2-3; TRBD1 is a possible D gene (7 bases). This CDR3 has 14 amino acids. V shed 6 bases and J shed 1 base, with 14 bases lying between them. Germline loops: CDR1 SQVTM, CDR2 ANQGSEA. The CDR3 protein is CSVQGDFGTDTQYF. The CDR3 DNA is TGCAGCGTCCAGGGGGACTTTGGCACAGATACGCAGTATTTT.

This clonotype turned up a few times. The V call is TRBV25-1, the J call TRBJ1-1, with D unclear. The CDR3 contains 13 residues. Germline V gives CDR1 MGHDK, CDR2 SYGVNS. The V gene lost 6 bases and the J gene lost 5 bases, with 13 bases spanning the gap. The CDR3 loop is CASRSPFGTEAFF. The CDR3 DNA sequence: TGTGCCAGCAGGTCTCCCTTCGGAACTGAAGCTTTCTTT.

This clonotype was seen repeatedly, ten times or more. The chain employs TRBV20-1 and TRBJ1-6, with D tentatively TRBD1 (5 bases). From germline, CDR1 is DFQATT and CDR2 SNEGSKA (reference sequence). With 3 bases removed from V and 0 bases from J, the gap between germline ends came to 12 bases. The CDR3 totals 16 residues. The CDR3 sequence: CSARRTRSSYNSPLHF. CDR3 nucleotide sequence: TGCAGTGCTAGGCGGACACGGAGCTCCTATAATTCACCCCTCCACTTT.

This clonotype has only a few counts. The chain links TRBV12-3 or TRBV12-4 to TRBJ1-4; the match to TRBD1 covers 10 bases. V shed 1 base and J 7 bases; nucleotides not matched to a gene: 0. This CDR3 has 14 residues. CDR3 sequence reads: CASSLGDRGEKLFF. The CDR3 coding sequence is TGTGCCAGCAGTTTAGGGGACAGGGGTGAAAAACTGTTTTTT.

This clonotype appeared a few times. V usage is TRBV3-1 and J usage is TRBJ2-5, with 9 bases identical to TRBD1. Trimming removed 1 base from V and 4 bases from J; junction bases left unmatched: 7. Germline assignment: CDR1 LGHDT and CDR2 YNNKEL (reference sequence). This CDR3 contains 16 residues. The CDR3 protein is CASSQVIPGQGETQYF. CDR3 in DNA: TGTGCCAGCAGCCAAGTTATACCGGGACAGGGAGAGACCCAGTACTTC.

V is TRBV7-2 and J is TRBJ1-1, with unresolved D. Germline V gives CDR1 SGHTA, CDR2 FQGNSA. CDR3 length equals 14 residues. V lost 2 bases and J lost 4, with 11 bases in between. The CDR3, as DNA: TGTGCCAGCAGCTTATCCCCTTCCAGCACTGAAGCTTTCTTT. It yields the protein CASSLSPSSTEAFF.